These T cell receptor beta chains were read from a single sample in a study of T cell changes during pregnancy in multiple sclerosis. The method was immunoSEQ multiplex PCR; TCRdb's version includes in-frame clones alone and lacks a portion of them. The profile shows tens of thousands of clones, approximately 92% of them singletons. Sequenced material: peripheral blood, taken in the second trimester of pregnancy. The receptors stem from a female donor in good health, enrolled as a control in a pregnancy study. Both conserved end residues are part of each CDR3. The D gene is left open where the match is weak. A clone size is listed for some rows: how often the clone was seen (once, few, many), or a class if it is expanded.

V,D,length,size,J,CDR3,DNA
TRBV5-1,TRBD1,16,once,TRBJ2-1,CASSLPTGRLGDEQFF,TGCGCCAGCAGCTTACCGACAGGGCGGCTGGGCGATGAGCAGTTCTTC
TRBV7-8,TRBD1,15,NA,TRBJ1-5,CASSPRQGANQPQHF,TGTGCCAGCAGCCCCCGGCAGGGGGCCAATCAGCCCCAGCATTTT
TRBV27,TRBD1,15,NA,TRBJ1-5,CASRSGQLSNQPQHF,TGTGCCAGCAGATCGGGACAGCTTAGCAATCAGCCCCAGCATTTT
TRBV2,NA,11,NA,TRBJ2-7,CASSTLAEQYF,TGTGCCAGCAGTACTTTAGCCGAGCAGTACTTC
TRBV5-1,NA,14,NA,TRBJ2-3,CASSLEGVTDTQYF,TGCGCCAGCAGCTTGGAGGGGGTCACAGATACGCAGTATTTT
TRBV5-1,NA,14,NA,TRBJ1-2,CASSSTEPSYGYTF,TGCGCCAGCAGCTCGACAGAACCTAGCTATGGCTACACCTTC
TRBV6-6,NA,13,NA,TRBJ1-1,CASSIQQNTEAFF,TGTGCCAGCAGTATTCAACAAAACACTGAAGCTTTCTTT
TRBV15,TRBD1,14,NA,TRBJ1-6,CATSRDRSFRSLHF,TGTGCCACCAGCAGGGACAGGAGCTTTCGATCCCTCCACTTT
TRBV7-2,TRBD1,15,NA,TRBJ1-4,CASSLGGQGARKLFF,TGTGCCAGCAGCTTAGGAGGACAGGGGGCGAGGAAACTGTTTTTT
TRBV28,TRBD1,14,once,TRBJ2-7,CASSFGTGMYEQYF,TGTGCCAGCAGTTTTGGGACAGGGATGTACGAGCAGTACTTC
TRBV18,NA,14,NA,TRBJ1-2,CASSPPGDTTTYTF,TGTGCCAGCTCACCACCGGGGGACACTACCACCTACACCTTC
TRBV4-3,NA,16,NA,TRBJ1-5,CASSQGPERHRGAQHF,TGCGCCAGCAGCCAAGGGCCGGAGAGGCACCGCGGGGCCCAGCATTTT
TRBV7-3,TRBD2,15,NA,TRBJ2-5,CASSLGAGPQQTQYF,TGTGCCAGCAGCTTAGGAGCGGGGCCCCAGCAGACCCAGTACTTC
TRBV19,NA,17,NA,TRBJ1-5,CASSPLSNRVEEEPQHF,TGTGCCAGTAGCCCCCTTTCGAACAGGGTGGAAGAGGAGCCCCAGCATTTT
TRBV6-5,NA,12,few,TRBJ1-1,CASSDTNTEAFF,TGTGCCAGTTCGGACACGAACACTGAAGCTTTCTTT
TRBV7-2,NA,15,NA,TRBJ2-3,CASSLVGQGPDTQYF,TGTGCCAGCAGCTTAGTGGGACAAGGCCCAGATACGCAGTATTTT
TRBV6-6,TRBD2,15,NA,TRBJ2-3,CASSVLADSTDTQYF,TGTGCCAGCAGTGTACTAGCGGATAGCACAGATACGCAGTATTTT
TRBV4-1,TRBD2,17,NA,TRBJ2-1,CASSQASRGGAYNEQFF,TGCGCCAGCAGCCAAGCGTCCCGGGGGGGGGCCTACAATGAGCAGTTCTTC